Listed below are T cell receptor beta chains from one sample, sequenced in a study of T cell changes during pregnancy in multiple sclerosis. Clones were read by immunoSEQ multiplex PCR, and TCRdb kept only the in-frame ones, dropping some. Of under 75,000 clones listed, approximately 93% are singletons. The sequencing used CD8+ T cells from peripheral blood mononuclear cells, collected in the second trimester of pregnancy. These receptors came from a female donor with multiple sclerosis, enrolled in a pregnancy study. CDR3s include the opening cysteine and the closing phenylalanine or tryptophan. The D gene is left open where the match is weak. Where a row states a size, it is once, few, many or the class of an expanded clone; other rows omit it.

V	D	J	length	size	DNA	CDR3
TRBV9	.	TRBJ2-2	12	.	TGTGCCAGCAGCGTAGGTTTAGGGGAGCTGTTTTTT	CASSVGLGELFF
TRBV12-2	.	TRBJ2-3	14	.	TGTGCAAGTCGCTTGCCGGAGGGCACAGATACGCAGTATTTT	CASRLPEGTDTQYF
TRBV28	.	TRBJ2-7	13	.	TGTGCCAGCAGAACCCTACAGTCGGGGGAGCAGTACTTC	CASRTLQSGEQYF
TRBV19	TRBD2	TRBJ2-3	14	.	TGTGCCAGTAGTATGGGGGGGAGTGCAGATACGCAGTATTTT	CASSMGGSADTQYF
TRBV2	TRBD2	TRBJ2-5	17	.	TGTGCCAGCAGTGAAGCAGGACTAGGGCGAGGCGGGGAGACCCAGTACTTC	CASSEAGLGRGGETQYF
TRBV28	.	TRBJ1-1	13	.	TGTGCCAGCAGTTTCCAGGGGAACACTGAAGCTTTCTTT	CASSFQGNTEAFF
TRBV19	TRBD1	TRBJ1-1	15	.	TGTGCCAGTAGTTTCCGGACAGGGGCTGGGGGTGAAGCTTTCTTT	CASSFRTGAGGEAFF
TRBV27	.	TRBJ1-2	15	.	TGTGCCAGCAGTCACTTTGACGGGTTGATCAATGGCTACACCTTC	CASSHFDGLINGYTF
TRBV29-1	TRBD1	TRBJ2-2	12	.	TGCAGCGTGACAGGGGGCACCGGGGAGCTGTTTTTT	CSVTGGTGELFF
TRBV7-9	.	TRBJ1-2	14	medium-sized	TGTGCCAGCAGCGCGAACCAGTGGAGGTATGGCTACACCTTC	CASSANQWRYGYTF
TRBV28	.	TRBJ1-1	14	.	TGTGCCAGCAGTCAATCATGGGGGGCGGGGGTAGCTTTCTTT	CASSQSWGAGVAFF
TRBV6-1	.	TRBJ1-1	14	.	TGTGCCAGCAGTGAGTCGACGGGTAACACTGAAGCTTTCTTT	CASSESTGNTEAFF
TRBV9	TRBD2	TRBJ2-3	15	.	TGTGCCAGCAGCGTAGGGCTAGCGGGCACAGATACGCAGTATTTT	CASSVGLAGTDTQYF
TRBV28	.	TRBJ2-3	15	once	TGTGCCAGCAGCCATACCCCAGGGGGAGGAGATACGCAGTATTTT	CASSHTPGGGDTQYF
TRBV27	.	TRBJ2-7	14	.	TGTGCCAGCAGTTCTGGGGCCTCATTCTACGAGCAGTACTTC	CASSSGASFYEQYF
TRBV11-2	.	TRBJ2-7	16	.	TGTGCCAGCAGCTCAGGGGGACGGGAGTCTTCCTACGAGCAGTACTTC	CASSSGGRESSYEQYF